The TCR beta chain under discussion was sequenced for a study of shared clonotypes between healthy human individuals. Using immunoSEQ multiplex PCR, the repertoire was profiled, and TCRdb retains in-frame clones only, with some absent. The data contain about 2,100,000 clones, under 95% of them singletons. V shed 4 bases and J shed 7 bases, with 17 bases lying between them. This CDR3 comprises 14 residues. From germline, CDR1 is SGHRS and CDR2 YFSETQ. Naive CD8 cells, CD45RO-negative and positively selected for CCR7, excluded terminally differentiated effector memory CD45RA+ cells. Sequencing used naive CD8+ T cells from PBMCs. The genes are TRBV5-1 and TRBJ2-5, with D maybe TRBD2 (5 bases). This receptor was obtained from a man between 18 and 35 years old in good health. Some clones in this sample may be carry-over from other donors' samples. CDR3 nucleotide sequence: TGCGCCAGCAGCCAAGCAGAACTTCGGGGGACCCAGTACTTC. Its translation is CASSQAELRGTQYF.